The following is a T cell receptor (beta chain) sequence with its context. Its matching antigen is unknown. TCR beta was sequenced from UMI-tagged 5' RACE libraries. TCRdb reanalyzed the 5' RACE reads and collapses them to one entry per CDR3 protein, without DNA. The sample totals 4,200 or so distinct CDR3 sequences. These data are taken from a study of human CD8 memory T cell subsets. General study findings and limits: Chao1 estimates hinted that stem-like memory T cells outstripped precursor exhausted T cells in diversity. Whereas effector memory cells differed, stem-like memory and precursor exhausted T cells had comparably high diversity.

The length of the CDR3 is 16 residues. Per germline, CDR1 KGHSH and CDR2 LQKENI. This receptor was obtained from a human donor in good health. The sequenced sample consisted of CD8+ effector memory T cells (TEM) sorted from PBMCs. Subset reported: effector memory CD8 T cells, CCR7- CD45RO+ CD95+. The rearrangement links TRBV18 to TRBJ2-7; TCRdb's D call, TRBD2, is unchecked because there is no DNA. The CDR3 loop is CASSPRTLEASYEQYF.